These 7 T cell receptor beta chains came from one sample sequenced in a study of metastatic and nonmetastatic thyroid tumors. TCRdb re-analyzed the PCR reads through MiXCR. The sample has 25,000 to 30,000 clones, about 15% seen once. No treatment of any kind had been given to any patient before thyroid surgery. Sequenced sample: blood. These receptors originate from a male donor with papillary thyroid cancer or a benign thyroid nodule (not recorded which). Some clones in this sample may be carry-over from other donors' samples.

This clone has ten or more counts. V and J are TRBV7-9 and TRBJ1-1, with D maybe TRBD1 (6 bases). Germline CDR1 reads SEHNR; CDR2 reads FQNEAQ (reference sequence). The CDR3 runs to 12 residues. Deletions cut 4 bases from V and 9 bases from J, with 12 bases between. CDR3 nucleotides: TGTGCCAGCAGCTCTACAGGGTTTCAAGCTTTCTTT. Translation gives CASSSTGFQAFF.

This clone appeared many times. The chain couples TRBV2 to TRBJ1-5, with 8 bases matching TRBD1. The V gene's germline CDR1 is SNHLY and CDR2 FYNNEI. J was trimmed by 4 bases and V by 7 bases; bases with no gene match: 9. CDR3 size: 15 residues. CDR3 region: CASNNRGAGNQPQHF. The CDR3 region has the DNA TGTGCCAGCAATAACAGGGGGGCGGGTAATCAGCCCCAGCATTTT.

A note on this clone: A much larger clone lies one base from this, so it may be a read error. V usage is TRBV25-1 and J usage is TRBJ2-3; possible D gene TRBD2, 5 bases. The CDR3 spans 14 residues. Germline CDR1 is MGHDK and CDR2 is SYGVNS. Trimming shortened V by 8 bases and J by 6 bases, and 18 bases separated the two germline ends. The CDR3 DNA is TGTGCCAGCCATTCCGGGAAGCCGACCGATACGCAGTATTTT. Protein product: CASHSGKPTDTQYF.

This clone has a handful of counts. J is TRBJ2-7 and V is TRBV20-1; a weak D match, TRBD1 (6 bases). The germline gives CDR1 DFQATT, CDR2 SNEGSKA (reference sequence). V was clipped by 6 bases and J by 3 bases, with 21 bases between them. The CDR3 totals 15 residues. CDR3 residues: CSADGTQGHNYEQYF. The CDR3 bases are TGCAGTGCCGACGGGACCCAGGGACACAACTACGAGCAGTACTTC.

This clone was picked up many times. Different DNA sequences within this sample yield the same CDR3. The V and J genes are TRBV9 and TRBJ1-1, with TRBD1 identical over 7 bases. The V segment lost 4 bases and the J segment 5 bases; nucleotides outside the gene matches: 5. The CDR3 has 13 residues. CDR1 is SGDLS, CDR2 YYNGEE, per germline. The CDR3 is CASSLKTGTEAFF. In nucleotides, the CDR3 is TGTGCCAGCAGCTTAAAGACAGGGACTGAAGCTTTCTTT. The whole variable domain, remainder taken from reference TRBV9 and TRBJ1-1, is DSGVTQTPKHLITATGQRVTLRCSPRSGDLSVYWYQQSLDQGLQFLIQYYNGEERAKGNILERFSAQQFPDLHSELNLSSLELGDSALYFCASSLKTGTEAFFGQGTRLTVV.

This clone has a single count. This rearrangement joins TRBV20-1 to TRBJ2-5; no clear D. The CDR3 loop spans 14 amino acids. Trimming stripped 0 bases from V and 3 bases from J, with 11 bases between. Germline V gene sequence: CDR1 DFQATT, CDR2 SNEGSKA (reference sequence). The CDR3 here is CSARDGTYEETQYF. CDR3 bases: TGCAGTGCTAGAGACGGAACATATGAAGAGACCCAGTACTTC.

V is TRBV20-1 and J is TRBJ2-7; D possibly matches TRBD1 or TRBD2 (6 bases each). V was clipped by 3 bases and J by 3 bases, with 30 bases between them. CDR1 DFQATT and CDR2 SNEGSKA come from the germline V gene (reference sequence). The CDR3 is made up of 19 amino acids. Here the CDR3 reads CSASQVGFSGARNFYEQYF. In nucleotides, the CDR3 is TGCAGTGCTAGTCAGGTGGGGTTTTCGGGGGCGCGGAATTTCTACGAGCAGTACTTC.